This T cell receptor (beta chain) was recorded in a study of T cell responses to AZD1222 COVID-19 vaccine. Overall study: Second-dose schedules of about 4 or about 12 weeks were combined.

Whole-study findings and limits: It was only after the peak T cell response that any repertoires were sampled. Unmutated variant regions reportedly attract nearly half of all spike-specific TCRs. Clonal diversity was possibly underestimated; the donors were predominantly white British and more often female.

TCRdb keeps only in-frame clones here, not all; method: immunoSEQ multiplex PCR. The sample shows about 110,000 clones, 70% to 90% of them seen only once. As for this clone: Its antigen is not identified.

The clonotype originates from an adult in good health. This sample comprised peripheral blood, obtained on day 0 of AZD1222 vaccination.

CDR3 in amino acids: CASRTGGYEQYF. CDR3 nucleotide sequence: TGTGCCAGCAGGACAGGGGGCTACGAGCAGTACTTC. The chain couples TRBV6-6 to TRBJ2-7; 9 bases line up with TRBD1. J gave up 3 bases and V 6 bases, and 0 bases lay outside the gene matches. Germline V CDR1 and CDR2: MNHNY, SVGAGI (reference sequence). The CDR3 totals 12 residues.